What follows are 17 T cell receptor beta chains derived from one specimen sequenced in a study of blood T cell repertoires in COVID-19. Sequenced by immunoSEQ multiplex PCR; TCRdb stores in-frame clones only, minus some. The data show roughly 300,000 clones, around 83% seen once. The sequenced sample was peripheral blood. The receptor source for this set is a woman aged 45-65 years with acute or convalescent COVID-19.

This clone came up a few times. The V call is TRBV30, the J call TRBJ1-1; TRBD1 matches 9 bases. Germline V CDR1 and CDR2: GTSNPN, SVGIG (reference sequence). The CDR3 spans 13 residues. V shed 4 bases and J 4 bases; nucleotides not matched to a gene: 4. The CDR3 loop reads CAWNRGQGTEAFF. The CDR3 DNA reads as TGTGCCTGGAACAGGGGGCAGGGCACTGAAGCTTTCTTT.

This clone was detected a few times. CDR3 sequence (DNA): TGTGCCTCGACAGCGTTTAATGAAAAACTGTTTTTT. This translates into CASTAFNEKLFF. The rearrangement uses TRBV30 and TRBJ1-4, with a tentative D call TRBD1 (5 bases). CDR1 GTSNPN and CDR2 SVGIG come from the germline V gene (reference sequence). CDR3 size: 12 residues. Trimming removed 7 bases at V and 4 bases at J, with 10 bases between.

Turning to this clone: Other DNA sequences in this sample translate to the same CDR3. The genes are TRBV5-4 and TRBJ1-1; D remains unclear. The CDR3 contains 13 residues. Germline-derived CDR1 and CDR2 are SGHNT and YYREEE (reference sequence). The germline V and J ends were trimmed by 0 bases and 5 bases, with 8 bases remaining between them. The CDR3 loop reads CASSLGGGTEAFF. DNA of the CDR3: TGTGCCAGCAGCTTGGGGGGAGGGACTGAAGCTTTCTTT.

This CDR3 reads CSVEGPGGKNYTF. CDR3 coding DNA: TGCAGCGTTGAGGGTCCAGGGGGAAAAAACTACACCTTC. The chain couples TRBV29-1 to TRBJ1-2; TRBD1 matches at 7 bases. J was trimmed by 10 bases and V by 3 bases; bases with no gene match: 11. The CDR3 consists of 13 residues. In germline, CDR1 is SQVTM, CDR2 ANQGSEA.

This chain uses TRBV4-1 with TRBJ2-5; D perhaps matches TRBD2 (6 bases). Germline V gene sequence: CDR1 MGHRA, CDR2 YSYEKL. This CDR3 region has 14 residues. The V end lost 4 bases, the J end lost 2 bases, and 11 bases lay between the germline ends. The CDR3 coding sequence is TGCGCCAGCAGCCCCCTCGGACTACAAGAGACCCAGTACTTC. Translation: CASSPLGLQETQYF.

This clone has just one count. The chain combines TRBV27 with TRBJ1-2; possibly TRBD1 for D (5 bases). V was pared by 6 bases and J by 6 bases, with 14 bases between. In germline, CDR1 is MNHEY, CDR2 SMNVEV (reference sequence). The CDR3 is 13 residues long. The CDR3 is CASSPWGGDGYTF. The CDR3 DNA follows: TGTGCCAGCAGCCCCTGGGGGGGGGATGGCTACACCTTC.

CDR3 amino acids: CASSPPGAGDTQYF. CDR3 DNA: TGTGCCAGCTCACCACCGGGAGCGGGAGATACGCAGTATTTT. The V call is TRBV18, the J call TRBJ2-3, with D tentatively TRBD2 (6 bases). Per the germline V gene, CDR1 is KGHSH and CDR2 is LQKENI. This CDR3 is built from 14 residues. The V gene lost 0 bases and the J gene lost 5 bases, with 9 bases spanning the gap.

This chain links TRBV15 with TRBJ1-3; TRBD1 might be the D (6 bases). The CDR3 totals 15 residues. V lost 1 base and J lost 3, with 10 bases in between. From germline, CDR1 is LNHNV and CDR2 YYDKDF (reference sequence). CDR3 amino acids: CATSRGGGVGNTIYF. The CDR3, as DNA: TGTGCCACCAGCAGAGGAGGGGGGGTTGGAAACACCATATATTTT.

The chain combines TRBV2 with TRBJ2-4, with D possibly TRBD1 on 5 matching bases. Trimming took off 1 base at V and 0 bases at J, with 7 bases between the two ends. This CDR3 is 15 amino acids long. The germline CDR1 and CDR2 sequences are SNHLY and FYNNEI. CDR3 residues: CASSEGQLAKNIQYF. In DNA form, the CDR3 reads TGTGCCAGCAGTGAAGGACAGCTAGCCAAAAACATTCAGTACTTC.

The rearrangement uses TRBV10-3 and TRBJ1-2; 8 nucleotides match TRBD1. Germline-derived CDR1 and CDR2 are ENHRY and SYGVKD. This CDR3 has 15 residues. The trim removed 0 bases at V and 5 bases at J, leaving 5 bases unmatched. The CDR3 region is CAISESRGQGYGYTF. CDR3 bases: TGTGCCATCAGTGAGTCCAGGGGGCAAGGGTATGGCTACACCTTC.

The CDR3 loop reads CASSYPLTGGGDTQYF. The CDR3 DNA reads TGTGCCAGCAGCTACCCTTTGACAGGGGGAGGCGATACGCAGTATTTT. This chain links TRBV5-6 with TRBJ2-3; 9 bases are shared with TRBD1. CDR1 is SGHDT and CDR2 is YYEEEE in the germline V gene. This CDR3 has 16 amino acids. With V trimmed by 3 bases and J by 6 bases, 11 bases remained unmatched.

V and J are TRBV5-1 and TRBJ2-3, with TRBD2 matching over 7 bases. Losses at the gene ends were 2 bases for V and 4 bases for J; bases not matched to a gene: 7. The germline CDR1 and CDR2 sequences are SGHRS and YFSETQ. The CDR3 extends over 15 amino acids. CDR3 sequence reads: CASSFNRLAADTQYF. The CDR3 coding sequence is TGCGCCAGCAGCTTTAATAGACTAGCAGCAGATACGCAGTATTTT. Full variable domain (outside the CDR3, taken from reference TRBV5-1 and TRBJ2-3): KAGVTQTPRYLIKTRGQQVTLSCSPISGHRSVSWYQQTPGQGLQFLFEYFSETQRNKGNFPGRFSGRQFSNSRSEMNVSTLELGDSALYLCASSFNRLAADTQYFGPGTRLTVL.

The chain is built from TRBV6-1 and TRBJ1-1; 7 bases are shared with TRBD1. The CDR3 is 14 residues long. Germline CDR1 MNHNS, CDR2 SASEGT. Trimming at V came to 2 bases and at J to 3 bases, leaving 3 bases not matched to a gene. DNA of the CDR3: TGTGCCAGCAGTGAACAGGACAGGTACACTGAAGCTTTCTTT. Protein: CASSEQDRYTEAFF.

The gene calls are TRBV18 and TRBJ1-2, with TRBD1 matching over 7 bases. V lost 5 bases and J lost 3; bases outside the gene matches: 3. The CDR3 sequence is 13 residues long. The V gene's germline CDR1 is KGHSH and CDR2 LQKENI. The chain's CDR3 is CASSIDRDYGYTF. The DNA of the CDR3 is TGTGCCAGCTCAATCGACAGGGACTATGGCTACACCTTC.

This rearrangement joins TRBV10-3 to TRBJ1-1; no reliable D call. Germline lookup yields CDR1 ENHRY and CDR2 SYGVKD. This CDR3 is built from 14 residues. The V end was cut by 0 bases, the J end by 4 bases, with 9 bases between. The CDR3 DNA reads TGTGCCATCAGTGAGTCGAGGCAGAGCACTGAAGCTTTCTTT. This sequence encodes CAISESRQSTEAFF.

This sequence joins TRBV10-3 and TRBJ2-3, with 8 bases that match TRBD2. This CDR3 has 15 residues. V shed 3 bases, J shed 1 base, and the junction held 3 bases outside the gene matches. Germline V gene lookup returns CDR1 ENHRY and CDR2 SYGVKD. The CDR3 sequence: CAISEMTSGTDTQYF. The CDR3 nucleotides read TGTGCCATCAGTGAAATGACTAGCGGCACAGATACGCAGTATTTT.

The chain joins TRBV27 to TRBJ2-5, with TRBD1 matching over 8 bases. The junction had 12 bases not matched to a gene; V was cut back by 5 bases and J by 4 bases. The CDR3 runs 16 residues. In germline, CDR1 is MNHEY, CDR2 SMNVEV (reference sequence). CDR3: CASSVGTGATGETQYF. CDR3 sequence (DNA): TGTGCCAGCAGTGTTGGGACAGGAGCAACCGGAGAGACCCAGTACTTC.